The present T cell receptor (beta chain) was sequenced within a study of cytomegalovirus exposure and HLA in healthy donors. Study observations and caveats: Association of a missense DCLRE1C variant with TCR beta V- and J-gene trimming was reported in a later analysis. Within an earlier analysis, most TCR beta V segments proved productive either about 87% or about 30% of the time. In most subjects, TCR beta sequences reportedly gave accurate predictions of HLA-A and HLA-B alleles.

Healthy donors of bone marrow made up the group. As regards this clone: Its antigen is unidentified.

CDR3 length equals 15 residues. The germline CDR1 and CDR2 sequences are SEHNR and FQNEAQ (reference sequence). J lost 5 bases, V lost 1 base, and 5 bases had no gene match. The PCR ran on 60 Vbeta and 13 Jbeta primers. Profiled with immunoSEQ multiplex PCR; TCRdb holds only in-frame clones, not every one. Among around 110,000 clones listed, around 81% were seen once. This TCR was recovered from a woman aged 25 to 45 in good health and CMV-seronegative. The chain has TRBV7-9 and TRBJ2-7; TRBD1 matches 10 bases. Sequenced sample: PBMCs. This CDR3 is CASSLGQGALNEQYF. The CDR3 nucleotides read TGTGCCAGCAGCTTAGGACAGGGGGCGTTAAACGAGCAGTACTTC. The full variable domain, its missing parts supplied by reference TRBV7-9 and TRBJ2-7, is DTGVSQNPRHKITKRGQNVTFRCDPISEHNRLYWYRQTLGQGPEFLTYFQNEAQLEKSRLLSDRFSAERPKGSFSTLEIQRTEQGDSAMYLCASSLGQGALNEQYFGPGTRLTVT.